Listed below are T cell receptor beta chains from one sample, sequenced in a study of monozygotic twins with inflammatory bowel disease. With the 5' RACE reads reprocessed, TCRdb shows one record per CDR3 protein and no DNA. The table gives more than 95,000 distinct CDR3 sequences; the top ten clones make up under 2.5% of it. Material: blood. All receptors derive from a human donor with ulcerative colitis or Crohn's disease, or a healthy co-twin of an affected twin (not recorded which). CDR3s include the opening cysteine and the closing phenylalanine or tryptophan.

cdr3_aa j_call v_call
CSLDSAYEQYF TRBJ2-7 TRBV20-1
CASSGQTNSPLHF TRBJ1-6 TRBV2
CASSQGSDNRNQPQHF TRBJ1-5 TRBV4-2
CASSEGQGPQTQYF TRBJ2-3 TRBV2
CASSHGSAYGYTF TRBJ1-2 TRBV12-3/TRBV12-4
CSVYEPGYNEQFF TRBJ2-1 TRBV20-1
CASSLAGQTNSPLHF TRBJ1-6 TRBV5-1
CASRIRDRGWWWETQYF TRBJ2-5 TRBV2
CASSSLAGGHNEQFF TRBJ2-1 TRBV6-1
CASSLSGGAFF TRBJ1-1 TRBV12-3/TRBV12-4
CASSPRGQTYEQYF TRBJ2-7 TRBV12-3/TRBV12-4
CASSTHRDRGYYEQYF TRBJ2-7 TRBV27
CSVDSGYNEQFF TRBJ2-1 TRBV29-1
CASSQTGLANYNEQFF TRBJ2-1 TRBV3-1
CASSLRLAAYNEQFF TRBJ2-1 TRBV7-3
CASRIQGYTGELFF TRBJ2-2 TRBV6-1
CASSTGTGGFVDTQYF TRBJ2-3 TRBV5-4
CASSLGTGSYEQYF TRBJ2-7 TRBV27
CASSWGQGNQPQHF TRBJ1-5 TRBV12-3/TRBV12-4
CSVVGHLTGSYTF TRBJ1-2 TRBV29-1
CSASILAVAGHEQFF TRBJ2-1 TRBV20-1
CASSPGAGRNTEAFF TRBJ1-1 TRBV18
CASSGSDRGPYEQYF TRBJ2-7 TRBV28
CAISLGQGQIYEQYF TRBJ2-7 TRBV10-3
CSVGRGRHTDTQYF TRBJ2-3 TRBV29-1
CASRAGTGTDTQYF TRBJ2-3 TRBV6-6
CSVGMAGVEAFF TRBJ1-1 TRBV29-1
CASSPGAGPTNEQFF TRBJ2-1 TRBV12-3/TRBV12-4
CSARDGLAGDTDTQYF TRBJ2-3 TRBV20-1
CASSLPGPASNQPQHF TRBJ1-5 TRBV7-8
CASRTVNNYGYTF TRBJ1-2 TRBV27
CASSQARLSLAKNIQYF TRBJ2-4 TRBV4-3
CASSPTSGRTDTQYF TRBJ2-3 TRBV7-2